This T cell receptor beta chain comes out of a study of graft-versus-host responses after intestinal transplantation. About the research overall: Grafts that recipients had were multivisceral, liver-intestinal, or isolated intestinal transplants. The study, taken as a whole, reports: Allografts carried high graft-versus-host to host-versus-graft clonal ratios in patients having graft-donor T cell macrochimerism. Some GvH clones were seen earlier in gut or blood, suggesting intestinal origin.

A note on this clone: The antigen is not known.

Here immunoSEQ multiplex PCR was the method, and the copy in TCRdb shows in-frame clones only, minus some. The sample has 90,000 to 130,000 clones, roughly nine tenths seen once; the top ten hold under 0.3%. Germline CDR1 is SGDLS and CDR2 is YYNGEE. The CDR3 consists of 16 residues. Trimming left V 4 bases short and J 2 bases short, with 18 bases between. The clonotype originates from a human donor who was the organ donor for an intestinal transplant. The chain combines TRBV9 with TRBJ2-5, with D perhaps TRBD1 or TRBD2 (6 bases each). Sample: unstimulated CD4+ T cells sorted from spleen or lymph node cells, taken before transplant. Here the CDR3 DNA reads TGTGCCAGCAGCTGGGGGGCTAGAGGGGATCAAGAGACCCAGTACTTC. Translation: CASSWGARGDQETQYF. Full variable domain (rest looked up from reference TRBV9 and TRBJ2-5): DSGVTQTPKHLITATGQRVTLRCSPRSGDLSVYWYQQSLDQGLQFLIQYYNGEERAKGNILERFSAQQFPDLHSELNLSSLELGDSALYFCASSWGARGDQETQYFGPGTRLLVL.